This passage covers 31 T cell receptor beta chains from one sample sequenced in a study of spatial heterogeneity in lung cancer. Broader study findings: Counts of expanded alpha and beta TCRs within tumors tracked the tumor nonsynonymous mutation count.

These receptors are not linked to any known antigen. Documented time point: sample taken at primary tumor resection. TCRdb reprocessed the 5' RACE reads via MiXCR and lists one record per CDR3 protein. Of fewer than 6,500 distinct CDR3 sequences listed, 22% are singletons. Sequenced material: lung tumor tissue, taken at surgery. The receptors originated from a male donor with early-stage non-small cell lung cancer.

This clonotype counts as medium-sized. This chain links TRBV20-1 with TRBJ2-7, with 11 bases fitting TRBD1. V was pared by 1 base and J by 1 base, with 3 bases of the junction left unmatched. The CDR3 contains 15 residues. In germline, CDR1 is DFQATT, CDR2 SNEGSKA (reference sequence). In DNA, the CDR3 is TGCAGTGCTAGAGGGACAGGGGGCCGGTCCTACGAGCAGTACTTC. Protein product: CSARGTGGRSYEQYF.

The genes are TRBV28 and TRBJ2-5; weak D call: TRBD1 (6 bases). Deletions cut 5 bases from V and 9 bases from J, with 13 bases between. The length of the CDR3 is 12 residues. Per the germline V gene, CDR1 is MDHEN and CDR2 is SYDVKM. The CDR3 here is CASSPTYRAQYF. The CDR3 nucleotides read TGTGCCAGCAGTCCTACCTACAGGGCCCAGTACTTC.

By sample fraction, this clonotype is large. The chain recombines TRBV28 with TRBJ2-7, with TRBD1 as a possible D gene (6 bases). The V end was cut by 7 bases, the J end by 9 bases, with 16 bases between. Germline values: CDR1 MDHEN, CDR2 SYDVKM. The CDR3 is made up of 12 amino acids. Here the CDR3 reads CASTSLRGGQYF. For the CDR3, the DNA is TGTGCCAGCACTTCTCTCCGAGGGGGGCAGTACTTC.

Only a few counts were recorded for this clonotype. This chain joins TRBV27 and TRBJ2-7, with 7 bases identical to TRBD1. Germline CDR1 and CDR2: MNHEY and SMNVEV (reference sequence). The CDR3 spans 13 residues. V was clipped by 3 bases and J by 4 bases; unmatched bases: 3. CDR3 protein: CASSFSQGYEQYF. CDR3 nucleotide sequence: TGTGCCAGCAGTTTTTCACAGGGGTACGAGCAGTACTTC.

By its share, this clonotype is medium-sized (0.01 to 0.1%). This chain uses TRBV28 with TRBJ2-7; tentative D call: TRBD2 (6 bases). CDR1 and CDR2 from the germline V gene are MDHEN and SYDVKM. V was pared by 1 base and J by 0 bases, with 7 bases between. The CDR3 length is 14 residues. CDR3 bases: TGTGCCAGCAGTTTATTGGGACTCTCCTACGAGCAGTACTTC. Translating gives CASSLLGLSYEQYF. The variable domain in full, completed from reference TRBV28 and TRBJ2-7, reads DVKVTQSSRYLVKRTGEKVFLECVQDMDHENMFWYRQDPGLGLRLIYFSYDVKMKEKGDIPEGYSVSREKKERFSLILESASTNQTSMYLCASSLLGLSYEQYFGPGTRLTVT.

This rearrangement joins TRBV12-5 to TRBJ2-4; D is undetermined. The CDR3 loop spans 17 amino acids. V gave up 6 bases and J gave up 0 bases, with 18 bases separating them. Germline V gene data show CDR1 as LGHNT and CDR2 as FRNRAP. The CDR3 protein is CASGITSVDLAKNIQYF. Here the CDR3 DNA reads TGTGCTAGTGGCATAACAAGCGTAGACCTAGCCAAAAACATTCAGTACTTC.

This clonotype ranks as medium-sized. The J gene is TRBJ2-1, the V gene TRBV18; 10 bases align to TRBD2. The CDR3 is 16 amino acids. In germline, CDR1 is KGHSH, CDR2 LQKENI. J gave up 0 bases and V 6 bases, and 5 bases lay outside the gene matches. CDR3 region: CASSRTSGNSYNEQFF. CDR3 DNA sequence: TGTGCCAGCTCTCGGACTAGCGGAAACTCCTACAATGAGCAGTTCTTC.

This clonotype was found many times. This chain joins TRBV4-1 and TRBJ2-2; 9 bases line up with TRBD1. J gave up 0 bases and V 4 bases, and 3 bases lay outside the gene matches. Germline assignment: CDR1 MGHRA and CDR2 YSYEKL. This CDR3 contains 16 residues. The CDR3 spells CASSPGTGPNTGELFF. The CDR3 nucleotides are TGCGCCAGCAGCCCCGGGACAGGGCCGAACACCGGGGAGCTGTTTTTT.

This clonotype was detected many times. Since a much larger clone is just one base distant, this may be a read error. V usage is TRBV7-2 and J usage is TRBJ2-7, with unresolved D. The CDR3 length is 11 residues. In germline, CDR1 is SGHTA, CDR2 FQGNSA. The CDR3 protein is CVSSTYYEQYF. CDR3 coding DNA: TGTGTCAGCAGCACATACTACGAGCAGTACTTC.

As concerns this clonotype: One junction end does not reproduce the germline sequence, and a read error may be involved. CDR3 residues: CSAIVRMDQLQHF. The DNA for the CDR3 is TGCAGTGCTATCGTTCGTATGGATCAGCTCCAGCATTTT. The genes are TRBV20-1 and TRBJ1-5, with D unresolved. The CDR3 has 13 amino acids. Per the germline V gene, CDR1 is DFQATT and CDR2 is SNEGSKA (reference sequence).

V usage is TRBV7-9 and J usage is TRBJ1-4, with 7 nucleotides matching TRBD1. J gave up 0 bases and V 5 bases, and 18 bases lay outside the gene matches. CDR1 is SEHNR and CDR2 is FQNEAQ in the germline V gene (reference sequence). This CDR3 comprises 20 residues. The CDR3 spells CASSPSLGTVDYATNEKLFF. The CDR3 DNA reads TGTGCCAGCAGCCCGTCCCTAGGGACAGTGGATTACGCAACTAATGAAAAACTGTTTTTT.

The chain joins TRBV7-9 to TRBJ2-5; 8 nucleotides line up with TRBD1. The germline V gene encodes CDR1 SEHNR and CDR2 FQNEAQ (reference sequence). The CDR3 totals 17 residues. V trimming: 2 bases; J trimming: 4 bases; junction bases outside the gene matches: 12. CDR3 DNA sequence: TGTGCCAGCAGCTTATTACCACAAGCAGGGGGCGGAGAGACCCAGTACTTC. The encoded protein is CASSLLPQAGGGETQYF.

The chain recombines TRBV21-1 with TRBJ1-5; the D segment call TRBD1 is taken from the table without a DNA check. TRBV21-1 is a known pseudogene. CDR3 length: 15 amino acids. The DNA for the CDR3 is TGTGCCAGCAGCAAGGGCGCGCAGGGTAATCAGCCCCAGCATTTT. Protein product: CASSKGAQGNQPQHF.

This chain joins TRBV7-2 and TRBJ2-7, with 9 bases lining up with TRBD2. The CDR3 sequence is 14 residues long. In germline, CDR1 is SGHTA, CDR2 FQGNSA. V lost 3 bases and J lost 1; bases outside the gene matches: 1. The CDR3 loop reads CASSLGLASYEQYF. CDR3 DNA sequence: TGTGCCAGCAGCTTGGGACTAGCTTCCTACGAGCAGTACTTC.

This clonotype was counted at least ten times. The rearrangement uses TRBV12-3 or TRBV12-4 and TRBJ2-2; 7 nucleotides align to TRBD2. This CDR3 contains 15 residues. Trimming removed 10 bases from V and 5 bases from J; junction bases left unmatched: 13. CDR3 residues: CATTGLSMWTGELFF. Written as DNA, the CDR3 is TGTGCCACTACGGGACTATCGATGTGGACCGGGGAGCTGTTTTTT.

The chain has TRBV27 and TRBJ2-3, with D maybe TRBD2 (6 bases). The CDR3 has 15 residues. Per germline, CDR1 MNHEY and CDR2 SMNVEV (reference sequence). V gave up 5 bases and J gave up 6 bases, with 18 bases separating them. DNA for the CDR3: TGTGCCAGCAGTCACCGGACTAACCTGAGGGATACGCAGTATTTT. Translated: CASSHRTNLRDTQYF.

CDR3 sequence: CASRGYTTGLQYF. In DNA form, the CDR3 reads TGTGCCAGCAGGGGATATACAACAGGTCTGCAGTATTTT. The chain couples TRBV6-2 or TRBV6-3 to TRBJ2-3; D is possibly TRBD1 (5 bases). The length of the CDR3 is 13 residues. Trimming shortened V by 6 bases and J by 11 bases, and 18 bases separated the two germline ends. The germline gives CDR1 MNHEY, CDR2 SVGEGT.

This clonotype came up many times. CDR3 in amino acids: CASSYTIGSRVIWNEQFF. DNA of the CDR3: TGCGCCAGCAGTTACACAATAGGGTCCCGTGTTATATGGAATGAGCAGTTCTTC. The chain combines TRBV10-2 with TRBJ2-1; D is unresolved. The CDR3 covers 18 residues. Deletions cut 5 bases from V and 7 bases from J, with 27 bases between. Germline CDR1 reads WSHSY; CDR2 reads SAAADI.

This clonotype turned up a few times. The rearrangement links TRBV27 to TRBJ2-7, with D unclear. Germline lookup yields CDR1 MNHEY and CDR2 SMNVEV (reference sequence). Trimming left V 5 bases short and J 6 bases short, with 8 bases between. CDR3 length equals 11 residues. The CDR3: CASSPPPEQYF. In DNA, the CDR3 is TGTGCCAGCAGTCCGCCCCCCGAGCAGTACTTC.

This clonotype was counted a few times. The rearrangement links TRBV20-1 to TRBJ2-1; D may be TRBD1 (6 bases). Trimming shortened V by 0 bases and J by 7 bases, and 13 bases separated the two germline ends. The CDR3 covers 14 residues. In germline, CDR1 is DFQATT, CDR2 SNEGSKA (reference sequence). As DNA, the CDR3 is TGCAGTGCTAGAGATCAGGGGAGATGGAATGAGCAGTTCTTC. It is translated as CSARDQGRWNEQFF.

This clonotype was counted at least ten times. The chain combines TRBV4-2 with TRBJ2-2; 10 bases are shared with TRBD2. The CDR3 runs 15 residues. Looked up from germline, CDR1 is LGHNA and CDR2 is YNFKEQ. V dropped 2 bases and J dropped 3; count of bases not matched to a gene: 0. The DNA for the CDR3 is TGTGCCAGCAGCCAACTAGCGGGAGACACCGGGGAGCTGTTTTTT. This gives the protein CASSQLAGDTGELFF.

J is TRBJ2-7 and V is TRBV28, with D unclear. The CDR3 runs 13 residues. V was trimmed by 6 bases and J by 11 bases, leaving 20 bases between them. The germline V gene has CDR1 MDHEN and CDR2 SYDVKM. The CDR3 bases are TGTGCCAGCAGCTATGGACCTATTGGGAAGGAGTACTTC. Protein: CASSYGPIGKEYF.

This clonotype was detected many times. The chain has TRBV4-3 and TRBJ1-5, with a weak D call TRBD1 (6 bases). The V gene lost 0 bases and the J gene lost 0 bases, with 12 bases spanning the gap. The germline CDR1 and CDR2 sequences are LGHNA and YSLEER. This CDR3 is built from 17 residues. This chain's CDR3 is CASSQDGRGGSNQPQHF. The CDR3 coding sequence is TGCGCCAGCAGCCAAGACGGCCGAGGGGGTAGCAATCAGCCCCAGCATTTT.

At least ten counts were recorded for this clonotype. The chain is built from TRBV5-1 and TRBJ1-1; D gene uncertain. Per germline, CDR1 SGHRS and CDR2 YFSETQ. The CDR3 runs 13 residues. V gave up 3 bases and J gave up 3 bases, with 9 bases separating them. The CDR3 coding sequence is TGCGCCAGCAGCTCGGTTCGACACACTGAAGCTTTCTTT. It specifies CASSSVRHTEAFF. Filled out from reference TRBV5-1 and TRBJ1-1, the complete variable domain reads KAGVTQTPRYLIKTRGQQVTLSCSPISGHRSVSWYQQTPGQGLQFLFEYFSETQRNKGNFPGRFSGRQFSNSRSEMNVSTLELGDSALYLCASSSVRHTEAFFGQGTRLTVV.

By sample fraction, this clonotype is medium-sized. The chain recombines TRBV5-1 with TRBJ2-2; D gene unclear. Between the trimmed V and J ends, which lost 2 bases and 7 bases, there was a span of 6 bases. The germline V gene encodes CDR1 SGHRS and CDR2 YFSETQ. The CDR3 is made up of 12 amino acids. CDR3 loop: CASSLRDGELFF. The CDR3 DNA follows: TGCGCCAGCAGCTTAAGGGACGGGGAGCTGTTTTTT. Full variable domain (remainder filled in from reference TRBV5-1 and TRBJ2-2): KAGVTQTPRYLIKTRGQQVTLSCSPISGHRSVSWYQQTPGQGLQFLFEYFSETQRNKGNFPGRFSGRQFSNSRSEMNVSTLELGDSALYLCASSLRDGELFFGEGSRLTVL.

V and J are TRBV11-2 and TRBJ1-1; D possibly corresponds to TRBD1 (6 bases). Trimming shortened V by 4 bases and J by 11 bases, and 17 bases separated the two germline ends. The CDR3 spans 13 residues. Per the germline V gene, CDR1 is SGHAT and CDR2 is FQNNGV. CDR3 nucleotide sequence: TGTGCCAGCAGCTCACCACAGGGAGTGCGGGCTTTCTTT. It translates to CASSSPQGVRAFF.

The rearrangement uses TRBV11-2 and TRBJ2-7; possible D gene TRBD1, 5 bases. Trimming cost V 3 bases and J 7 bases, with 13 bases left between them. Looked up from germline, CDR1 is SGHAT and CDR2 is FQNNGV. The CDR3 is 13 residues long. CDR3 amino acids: CASSFYDSGEQYF. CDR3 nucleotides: TGTGCCAGCAGCTTTTACGATTCAGGGGAGCAGTACTTC.

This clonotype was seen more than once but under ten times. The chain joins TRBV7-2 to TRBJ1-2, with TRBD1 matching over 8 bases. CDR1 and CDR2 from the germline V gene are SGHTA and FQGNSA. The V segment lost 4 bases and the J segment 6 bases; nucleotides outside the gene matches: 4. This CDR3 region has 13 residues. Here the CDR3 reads CASSSRTGHGYTF. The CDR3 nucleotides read TGTGCCAGCAGCTCCCGGACAGGGCATGGCTACACCTTC. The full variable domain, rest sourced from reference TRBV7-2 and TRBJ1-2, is GAGVSQSPSNKVTEKGKDVELRCDPISGHTALYWYRQSLGQGLEFLIYFQGNSAPDKSGLPSDRFSAERTGGSVSTLTIQRTQQEDSAVYLCASSSRTGHGYTFGSGTRLTVV.

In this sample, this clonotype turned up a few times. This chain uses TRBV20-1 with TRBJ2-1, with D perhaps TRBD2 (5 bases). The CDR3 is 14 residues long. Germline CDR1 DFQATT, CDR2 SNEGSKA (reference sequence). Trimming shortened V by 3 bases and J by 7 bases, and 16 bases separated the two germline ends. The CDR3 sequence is CSASTGFRLNEQFF. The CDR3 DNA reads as TGCAGTGCTAGTACGGGATTCAGGTTGAATGAGCAGTTCTTC.

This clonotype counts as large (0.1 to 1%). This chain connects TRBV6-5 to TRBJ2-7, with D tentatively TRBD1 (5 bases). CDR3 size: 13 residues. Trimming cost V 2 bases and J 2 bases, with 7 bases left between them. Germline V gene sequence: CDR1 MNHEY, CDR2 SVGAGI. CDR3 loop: CASSYGRAYEQYF. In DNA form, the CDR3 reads TGTGCCAGCAGTTACGGCAGGGCCTACGAGCAGTACTTC.

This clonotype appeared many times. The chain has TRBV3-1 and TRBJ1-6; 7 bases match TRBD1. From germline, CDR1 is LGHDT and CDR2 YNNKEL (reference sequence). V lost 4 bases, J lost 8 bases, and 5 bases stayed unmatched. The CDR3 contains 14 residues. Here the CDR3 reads CASSLTGTDSPLHF. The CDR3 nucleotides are TGTGCCAGCAGCCTGACAGGGACGGATTCACCCCTCCACTTT.